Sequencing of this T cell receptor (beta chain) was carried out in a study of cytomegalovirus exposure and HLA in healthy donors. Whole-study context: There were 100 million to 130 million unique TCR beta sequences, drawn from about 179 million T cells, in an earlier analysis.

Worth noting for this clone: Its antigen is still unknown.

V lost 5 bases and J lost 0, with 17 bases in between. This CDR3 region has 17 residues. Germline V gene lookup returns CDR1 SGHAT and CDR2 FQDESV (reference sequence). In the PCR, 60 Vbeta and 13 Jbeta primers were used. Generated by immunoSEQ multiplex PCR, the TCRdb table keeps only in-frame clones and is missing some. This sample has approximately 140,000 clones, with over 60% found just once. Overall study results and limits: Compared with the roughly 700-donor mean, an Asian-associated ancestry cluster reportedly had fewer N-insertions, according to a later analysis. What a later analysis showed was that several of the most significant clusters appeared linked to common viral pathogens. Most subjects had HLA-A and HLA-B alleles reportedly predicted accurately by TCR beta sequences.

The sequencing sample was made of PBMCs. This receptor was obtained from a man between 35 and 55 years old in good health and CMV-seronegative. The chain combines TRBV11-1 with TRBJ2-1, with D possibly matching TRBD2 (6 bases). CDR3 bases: TGTGCCAGCAGCGCCTACCTTTACGGGAGCTCCTACAATGAGCAGTTCTTC. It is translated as CASSAYLYGSSYNEQFF.